These T cell receptor beta chains were read from a single sample in a study of blood T cell repertoires in COVID-19. Method: immunoSEQ multiplex PCR; TCRdb's copy keeps in-frame clones and lacks some. The table records around 200,000 clones, about 81% of them present only once. The sequencing sample was made of PBMCs or T cells enriched from blood (not recorded which). These receptors were obtained from a man in his forties or fifties who had recovered from COVID-19. Each CDR3 is given with its conserved first and last residue. D genes are given only for firm matches. For some rows the clone size is stated as once, few or many, or as a class when expanded; others skip it.

j_call,clone_size,d_call,v_call,cdr3_aa
TRBJ2-2,.,TRBD1,TRBV24-1,CATSDYRGHDTGELFF
TRBJ1-3,.,.,TRBV19,CASKQGYSGNTIYF
TRBJ2-1,.,TRBD2,TRBV3-1/TRBV3-2,CASSQETSGIGPYNEQFF
TRBJ1-1,.,.,TRBV7-7,CASSLGQGKLNTEAFF
TRBJ1-2,.,.,TRBV9,CASSTPAAGSEGYTF
TRBJ1-5,once,.,TRBV12-5,CASGLVLGQYSNQPQHF
TRBJ1-1,.,TRBD1,TRBV4-2,CASSPRGTGGAEAFF
TRBJ1-3,once,.,TRBV2,CASRTGTTGNTIYF
TRBJ2-7,.,TRBD2,TRBV5-5,CASSLGTSGGYEQYF
TRBJ1-2,.,.,TRBV10-3,CAISEYGDGYTF
TRBJ1-5,once,.,TRBV7-2,CASSYGRGGPRMNQPQHF
TRBJ1-6,once,.,TRBV3-1/TRBV3-2,CASSHDRFNSPLHF
TRBJ1-1,.,.,TRBV9,CASSVSQGGNTEAFF
TRBJ1-1,.,.,TRBV10-2,CASSPLLVNTEAFF
TRBJ1-2,.,TRBD1,TRBV7-8,CASSLAFRDRDGYTF
TRBJ1-2,.,TRBD1,TRBV3-1/TRBV3-2,CASSPSVGQKRYGYTF
TRBJ2-5,.,.,TRBV12-5,CASGPQGQPWETQYF